Here is one T cell receptor beta chain with its context. The data were taken from a study of blood T cell repertoires in COVID-19. Source study methods: Estimation of nucleated cell counts relied on the amplification of reference gene primers. This table comes from immunoSEQ multiplex PCR, and its TCRdb copy is limited to in-frame clones, with some not included. V, J and clone size reflect that table, while D and trimming were determined from the DNA. The sample carries about 59,000 clones, about 88% recorded once. The CDR3 has 17 amino acids. Per the germline V gene, CDR1 is LGHNA and CDR2 is YSLEER. The V end lost 3 bases, the J end lost 0 bases, and 12 bases lay between the germline ends.

The chain couples TRBV4-3 to TRBJ2-6; TRBD1 is a possible D gene (5 bases). The source material was peripheral blood. This TCR derives from a man older than 75 in a cohort sampled during active COVID-19. The CDR3: CASSQASTVSGANVLTF. CDR3 sequence (DNA): TGCGCCAGCAGCCAGGCTTCGACAGTCTCTGGGGCCAACGTCCTGACTTTC.